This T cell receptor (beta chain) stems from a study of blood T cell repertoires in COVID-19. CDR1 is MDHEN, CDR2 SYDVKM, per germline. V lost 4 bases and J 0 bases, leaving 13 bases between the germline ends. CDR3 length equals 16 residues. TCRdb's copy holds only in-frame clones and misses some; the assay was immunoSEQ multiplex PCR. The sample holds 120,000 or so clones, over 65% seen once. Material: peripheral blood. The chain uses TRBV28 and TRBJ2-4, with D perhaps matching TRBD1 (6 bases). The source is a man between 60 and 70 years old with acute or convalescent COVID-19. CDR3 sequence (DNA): TGTGCCAGCAGTTCAGGGGCCTCAGGAGCCAAAAACATTCAGTACTTC. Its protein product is CASSSGASGAKNIQYF.